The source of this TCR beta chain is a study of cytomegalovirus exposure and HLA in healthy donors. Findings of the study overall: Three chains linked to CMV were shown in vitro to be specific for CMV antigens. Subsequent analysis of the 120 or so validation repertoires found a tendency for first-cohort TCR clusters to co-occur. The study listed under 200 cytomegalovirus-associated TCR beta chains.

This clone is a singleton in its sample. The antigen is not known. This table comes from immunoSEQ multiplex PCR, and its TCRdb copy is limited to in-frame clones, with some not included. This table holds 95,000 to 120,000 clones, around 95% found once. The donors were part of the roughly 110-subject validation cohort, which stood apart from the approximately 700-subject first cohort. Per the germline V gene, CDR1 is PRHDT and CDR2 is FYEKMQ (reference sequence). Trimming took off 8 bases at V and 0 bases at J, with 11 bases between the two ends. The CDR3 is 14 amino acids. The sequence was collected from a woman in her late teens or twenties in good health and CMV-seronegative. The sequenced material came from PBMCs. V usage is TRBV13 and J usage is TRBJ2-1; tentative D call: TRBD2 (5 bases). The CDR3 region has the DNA TGTGCCAGCCGGGGTTACTTCTCCTACAATGAGCAGTTCTTC. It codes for CASRGYFSYNEQFF.